These T cell receptor beta chains were read from a single sample in a study of long-term antiretroviral therapy in people with HIV. Clones were sequenced by immunoSEQ multiplex PCR, and TCRdb holds only the in-frame ones, with some missing. This sample has about 12,000 clones, with roughly four fifths found just once. The sample here was unsorted PBMCs, taken 0.5 years before starting antiretroviral therapy. These receptors were taken from a middle-aged woman with HIV. The CDR3 runs from the conserved cysteine through the conserved F or W. Fields, in order: D gene, J gene, clone size, V gene, CDR3 DNA, CDR3 protein. D genes are given only for firm matches. For some rows the clone size is stated as once, few or many, or as a class when expanded; others skip it.

D gene: .
J gene: TRBJ1-2
clone size: .
V gene: TRBV21-1
CDR3 DNA: TGTGCCAGCAGCAAAAGAGGGGCGGACGCTAGAACAGCTAACTATGGCTACACCTTC
CDR3 protein: CASSKRGADARTANYGYTF

D gene: TRBD2
J gene: TRBJ2-1
clone size: .
V gene: TRBV29-1
CDR3 DNA: TGCAGCGTTGTCCTAGCGGGGGGCCCGGAGCAGTTCTTC
CDR3 protein: CSVVLAGGPEQFF

D gene: .
J gene: TRBJ1-2
clone size: .
V gene: TRBV5-4
CDR3 DNA: TGTGCCAGCAGCCGGGGGGGTTACCCCTATGGCTACACCTTC
CDR3 protein: CASSRGGYPYGYTF

D gene: .
J gene: TRBJ2-3
clone size: once
V gene: TRBV19
CDR3 DNA: TGTGCCAGTAGTATAGATCTACAGGGACCCTGGGGCACAGATACGCAGTATTTT
CDR3 protein: CASSIDLQGPWGTDTQYF

D gene: TRBD2
J gene: TRBJ2-7
clone size: .
V gene: TRBV19
CDR3 DNA: TGTGCCAGTGGGGGGACTACCTACGAGCAGTACTTC
CDR3 protein: CASGGTTYEQYF

D gene: .
J gene: TRBJ2-5
clone size: .
V gene: TRBV18
CDR3 DNA: TGTGCCAGCTCACCACTAGACAGACAAGAGACCCAGTACTTC
CDR3 protein: CASSPLDRQETQYF

D gene: .
J gene: TRBJ1-2
clone size: .
V gene: TRBV6-5
CDR3 DNA: TGTGCCAGCAGGCAAACTAACTATGGCTACACCTTC
CDR3 protein: CASRQTNYGYTF

D gene: TRBD1
J gene: TRBJ1-1
clone size: .
V gene: TRBV14
CDR3 DNA: TGTGCCAGCAGCCCGTTCAGGGGGCAAGGAACTGAAGCTTTCTTT
CDR3 protein: CASSPFRGQGTEAFF

D gene: TRBD2
J gene: TRBJ2-7
clone size: once
V gene: TRBV6-5
CDR3 DNA: TGTGCCAGCAGTACCTCGACTAGCGGGTCGTACGAGCAGTACTTC
CDR3 protein: CASSTSTSGSYEQYF

D gene: .
J gene: TRBJ2-7
clone size: .
V gene: TRBV11-2
CDR3 DNA: TGTGCCAGCAGCTTAGGCTCGGGGCCTTTCTACGAGCAGTACTTC
CDR3 protein: CASSLGSGPFYEQYF

D gene: .
J gene: TRBJ2-2
clone size: .
V gene: TRBV27
CDR3 DNA: TGTGCCAGCAGTGCCTTCGACTTAAATACCGGGGAGCTGTTTTTT
CDR3 protein: CASSAFDLNTGELFF

D gene: TRBD1
J gene: TRBJ1-6
clone size: .
V gene: TRBV7-9
CDR3 DNA: TGTGCCAGCAGCTTGGGACAGAACGATCGTGATTCACCCCTCCACTTT
CDR3 protein: CASSLGQNDRDSPLHF

D gene: .
J gene: TRBJ2-1
clone size: .
V gene: TRBV13
CDR3 DNA: TGTGCCAGCAGCTTAGGCGAGCTTTGGAGCGGTTTAAACAATGAGCAGTTCTTC
CDR3 protein: CASSLGELWSGLNNEQFF

D gene: .
J gene: TRBJ1-5
clone size: .
V gene: TRBV19
CDR3 DNA: TGTGCCAGTAGTATAGTTCCCGCTTATAGCAATCAGCCCCAGCATTTT
CDR3 protein: CASSIVPAYSNQPQHF

D gene: .
J gene: TRBJ2-1
clone size: .
V gene: TRBV29-1
CDR3 DNA: TGCAGCGTTGAAAGACCCAGCTCCTACAATGAGCAGTTCTTC
CDR3 protein: CSVERPSSYNEQFF

D gene: TRBD1
J gene: TRBJ1-2
clone size: .
V gene: TRBV7-9
CDR3 DNA: TGTGCCAGCAGCTCGTCGGAGGGGGCCAACTACTTTAACTATGGCTACACCTTC
CDR3 protein: CASSSSEGANYFNYGYTF

D gene: .
J gene: TRBJ1-3
clone size: once
V gene: TRBV18
CDR3 DNA: TGTGCCAGCTCAGCAGGCCGGGCCGCCTCTGGAAACACCATATATTTT
CDR3 protein: CASSAGRAASGNTIYF

D gene: TRBD2
J gene: TRBJ2-1
clone size: .
V gene: TRBV19
CDR3 DNA: TGTGCCAGTAGAACTACTAGCGGGGGTTACTACAATGAGCAGTTCTTC
CDR3 protein: CASRTTSGGYYNEQFF

D gene: .
J gene: TRBJ2-3
clone size: .
V gene: TRBV27
CDR3 DNA: TGTGCCAGCAGTTCGACAGCTTTGGCCGGAGATACGCAGTATTTT
CDR3 protein: CASSSTALAGDTQYF

D gene: .
J gene: TRBJ1-5
clone size: once
V gene: TRBV30
CDR3 DNA: TGTGCCTGGAGTGGGAGGAATTGGGGGCAGAGCAATCAGCCCCAGCATTTT
CDR3 protein: CAWSGRNWGQSNQPQHF

D gene: TRBD1
J gene: TRBJ1-1
clone size: .
V gene: TRBV30
CDR3 DNA: TGTGCCTGGAGTGTACCGGACAGGGGTACTGAAGCTTTCTTT
CDR3 protein: CAWSVPDRGTEAFF

D gene: TRBD2
J gene: TRBJ2-1
clone size: .
V gene: TRBV5-4
CDR3 DNA: TGTGCCAGCAGCTTGTTCATCGGACTAGCGAACAATGAGCAGTTCTTC
CDR3 protein: CASSLFIGLANNEQFF

D gene: .
J gene: TRBJ1-2
clone size: .
V gene: TRBV19
CDR3 DNA: TGTGCCAGCGGCTTCAATGGCTACACCTTC
CDR3 protein: CASGFNGYTF

D gene: .
J gene: TRBJ2-1
clone size: .
V gene: TRBV5-1
CDR3 DNA: TGCGCCAGCAGCTTGGCCATGGGGGGTGCAAATGAGCAGTTCTTC
CDR3 protein: CASSLAMGGANEQFF

D gene: .
J gene: TRBJ2-2
clone size: once
V gene: TRBV5-4
CDR3 DNA: TGTGCCAGCAGCTTTTCTACAAACACCGGGGAGCTGTTTTTT
CDR3 protein: CASSFSTNTGELFF

D gene: .
J gene: TRBJ1-2
clone size: .
V gene: TRBV7-9
CDR3 DNA: TGTGCCAGCAGCTCGGACGGAGGGCTCTATGGCTACACCTTC
CDR3 protein: CASSSDGGLYGYTF

D gene: .
J gene: TRBJ2-2
clone size: .
V gene: TRBV5-1
CDR3 DNA: TGCGCCAGCAGCCGCGACAGCGGCGGGGAGCTGTTTTTT
CDR3 protein: CASSRDSGGELFF

D gene: .
J gene: TRBJ2-7
clone size: .
V gene: TRBV4-2
CDR3 DNA: TGTGCCAGCAGCCAAGCATCTGGGCGCGAGCAGTACTTC
CDR3 protein: CASSQASGREQYF

D gene: .
J gene: TRBJ1-1
clone size: once
V gene: TRBV9
CDR3 DNA: TGTGCCAGCAGCGTTGGGGTCGGAGGGGTGGTCTCCGCTTTCTTT
CDR3 protein: CASSVGVGGVVSAFF